This TCR beta chain was retrieved from a study of T cells in Graves' hyperthyroidism and ophthalmopathy. This clonotype occurred many times. Its target is unknown. Absence of ophthalmopathy progression within 18 months defined stable Graves' hyperthyroidism. Clinicians diagnosed patients from clinical symptoms, serum thyroxine and TRAb, thyroid ultrasound and orbital computed tomography. V dropped 7 bases and J dropped 10; count of bases not matched to a gene: 7. Per the germline V gene, CDR1 is LNHDA and CDR2 is SQIVND (reference sequence). The CDR3 sequence is 12 residues long. The study, taken as a whole, reports: Before onset, ophthalmopathy was predicted by the model a median around 6 months earlier. In blood, most of the thyroid clonotypes expanded above 0.001 were also present.

RNA transcripts yielded amplified TCR beta CDR3 regions. Carried out on the TCR CDR3, a first-round RT-PCR used the HTBI primer set. Via MiXCR, TCRdb re-called the multiplex PCR reads, giving one row per CDR3 protein. This repertoire shows around 300,000 distinct CDR3 sequences, about 15% found once; its top ten account for 20% to 25%. The rearrangement joins TRBV19 to TRBJ2-1, with 7 positions matching TRBD1. The clonotype originates from a young woman with Graves' hyperthyroidism. Sequencing used blood. The CDR3 nucleotides read TGTGCCAGTACTAGAGACAGGGACGAGCAGTTCTTC. Amino acids: CASTRDRDEQFF.